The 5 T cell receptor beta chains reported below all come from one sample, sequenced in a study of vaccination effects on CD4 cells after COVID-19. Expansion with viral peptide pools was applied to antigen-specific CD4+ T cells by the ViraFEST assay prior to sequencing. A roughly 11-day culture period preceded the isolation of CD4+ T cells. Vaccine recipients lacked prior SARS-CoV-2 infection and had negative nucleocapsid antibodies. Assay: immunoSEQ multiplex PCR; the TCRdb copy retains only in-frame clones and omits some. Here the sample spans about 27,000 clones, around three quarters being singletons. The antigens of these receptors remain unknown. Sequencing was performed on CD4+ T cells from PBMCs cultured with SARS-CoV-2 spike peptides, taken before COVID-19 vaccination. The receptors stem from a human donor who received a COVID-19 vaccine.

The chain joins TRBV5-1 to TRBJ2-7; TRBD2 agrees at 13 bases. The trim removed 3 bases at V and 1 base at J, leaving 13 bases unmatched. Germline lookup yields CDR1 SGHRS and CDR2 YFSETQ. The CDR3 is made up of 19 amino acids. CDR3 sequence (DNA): TGCGCCAGCAGCTCCTTACCCGGGACTAGCGGGATTAGGTCCTACGAGCAGTACTTC. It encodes CASSSLPGTSGIRSYEQYF.

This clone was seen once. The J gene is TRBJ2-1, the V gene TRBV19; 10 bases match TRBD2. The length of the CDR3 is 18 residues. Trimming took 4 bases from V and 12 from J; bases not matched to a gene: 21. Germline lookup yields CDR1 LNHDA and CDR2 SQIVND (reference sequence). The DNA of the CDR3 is TGTGCCAGTAGTACCGGGAAGGCTAGCGGGAGCTACCATCGACCGCAGTTCTTC. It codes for CASSTGKASGSYHRPQFF.

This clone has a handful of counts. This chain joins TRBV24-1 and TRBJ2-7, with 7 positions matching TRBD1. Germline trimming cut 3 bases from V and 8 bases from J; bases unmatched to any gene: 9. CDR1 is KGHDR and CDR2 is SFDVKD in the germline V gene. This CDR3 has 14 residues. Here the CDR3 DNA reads TGTGCCACCAGTGATGACGGTGAACAGGGGAAGCAGTACTTC. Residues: CATSDDGEQGKQYF.

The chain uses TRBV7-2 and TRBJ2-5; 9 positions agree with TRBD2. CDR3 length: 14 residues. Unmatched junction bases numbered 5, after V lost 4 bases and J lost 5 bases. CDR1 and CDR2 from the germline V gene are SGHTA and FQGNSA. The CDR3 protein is CASSWGGGEETQYF. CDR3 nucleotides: TGTGCCAGCAGCTGGGGCGGGGGGGAGGAGACCCAGTACTTC.

The CDR3 region is CASSYTDSSYEQYF. The DNA for the CDR3 is TGTGCCAGCAGTTACACCGACAGCTCCTACGAGCAGTACTTC. The chain has TRBV6-5 and TRBJ2-7; possibly TRBD1 for D (5 bases). The CDR3 is made up of 14 amino acids. The V end was cut by 2 bases, the J end by 0 bases, with 8 bases between. The germline gives CDR1 MNHEY, CDR2 SVGAGI.